The source of this TCR beta chain is a study of cytomegalovirus exposure and HLA in healthy donors. Turning to the study itself: An analysis done earlier identified approximately 120 million unique TCR beta sequences from about 180 million T cells. Findings of the study overall: Cytomegalovirus-associated TCR beta chains were listed, numbering more than 150.

Primers included in the PCR were 60 Vbeta and 13 Jbeta primers. Original analysis: A later analysis counted approximately 88 million unique TCR beta chains, 9.5 million to 13 million shared. Using immunoSEQ multiplex PCR, the repertoire was profiled, and TCRdb retains in-frame clones only, with some absent. V, J and clone size are those of that table, while D and trimming were read from the DNA. The data contain about 140,000 clones, 76% of them singletons. A single count supports this clone. What it binds is unknown. The CDR3 contains 13 residues. Germline CDR1 is SGHRS and CDR2 is YFSETQ. The J segment lost 5 bases and the V segment lost 5 bases, leaving 1 base of the junction unmatched.

The TCR sequence derives from a male donor in good health and CMV-seronegative. The source material was PBMCs. The J gene is TRBJ2-3, the V gene TRBV5-1; TRBD1 agrees at 11 bases. CDR3 amino acids: CASRGQGVDTQYF. The CDR3, as DNA: TGCGCCAGCAGGGGACAGGGGGTAGATACGCAGTATTTT.